The rows below give T cell receptor beta chains drawn from one sample of a study of OX40 agonist ivuxolimab in advanced cancers. Produced via immunoSEQ multiplex PCR; TCRdb's table is partial and in-frame only. The data contain some 99,000 clones, roughly nine tenths of them singletons. The starting material was CD4+ or CD8+ T cells sorted from blood, obtained in a trial of the OX40 agonist ivuxolimab. Receptors originate from an adult with an advanced solid tumor such as melanoma, head and neck, liver or kidney cancer. Both conserved end residues are part of each CDR3. The D gene is left open where the match is weak. Clone size is stated in some rows and not others, as once, few, many or a class when expanded.

- TRBJ1-1 TRBV9 - CASSVRGTMNTEAFF TGTGCCAGCAGCGTAAGGGGGACTATGAACACTGAAGCTTTCTTT
- TRBJ2-1 TRBV19 TRBD1 CASFDPRDRTYNEQFF TGTGCCAGCTTCGACCCCCGGGACAGAACATACAATGAGCAGTTCTTC
- TRBJ2-2 TRBV5-6 - CASSSFRRPDTGELFF TGTGCCAGCAGCTCGTTCCGGCGCCCCGACACCGGGGAGCTGTTTTTT
- TRBJ2-7 TRBV5-1 TRBD1 CASSGTVTYEQYF TGCGCCAGCAGCGGGACAGTCACCTACGAGCAGTACTTC
- TRBJ1-3 TRBV19 - CASSIQGGGNTIYF TGTGCCAGTAGTATACAGGGTGGTGGAAACACCATATATTTT
- TRBJ1-1 TRBV5-1 - CASSLVSGNTEAFF TGCGCCAGCAGCTTGGTATCCGGGAACACTGAAGCTTTCTTT
once TRBJ2-6 TRBV29-1 - CSVAKASGANVLTF TGCAGCGTTGCAAAGGCCTCTGGGGCCAACGTCCTGACTTTC
- TRBJ1-5 TRBV5-5 - CASSFDGSRNQPQHF TGTGCCAGCAGCTTTGACGGTAGCCGAAATCAGCCCCAGCATTTT
- TRBJ1-1 TRBV7-6 - CASSLQAGGTEAFF TGTGCCAGCAGCCTGCAGGCTGGTGGCACTGAAGCTTTCTTT
- TRBJ1-3 TRBV7-9 TRBD1 CASSSGQASGNTIYF TGTGCCAGCAGCTCCGGACAGGCCTCTGGAAACACCATATATTTT
few TRBJ2-5 TRBV28 - CASTLDSNLLETQYF TGTGCCAGCACCTTAGACAGCAACCTTTTAGAGACCCAGTACTTC
- TRBJ1-1 TRBV29-1 TRBD1 CSVAPGGWSQDVAFF TGCAGCGTTGCCCCAGGGGGGTGGTCCCAGGACGTAGCTTTCTTT
few TRBJ1-1 TRBV7-8 - CASSLVSSTEAFF TGTGCCAGCAGCTTAGTGTCTAGCACTGAAGCTTTCTTT
- TRBJ1-2 TRBV10-3 - CAISVRPAREDYGYTF TGTGCCATCAGCGTTCGGCCCGCGCGGGAGGACTATGGCTACACCTTC
- TRBJ1-4 TRBV18 - CASSPPGEREKLFF TGTGCCAGCTCACCACCCGGGGAAAGGGAAAAACTGTTTTTT
- TRBJ2-5 TRBV19 - CASSELYEETQYF TGTGCCAGTAGTGAGTTATATGAAGAGACCCAGTACTTC
- TRBJ1-2 TRBV7-9 TRBD1 CASGRTGDGYTF TGTGCCAGCGGTCGGACAGGGGATGGCTACACCTTC
- TRBJ2-7 TRBV5-8 - CASSLVGMSYEQYF TGTGCCAGCAGCTTAGTCGGGATGTCCTACGAGCAGTACTTC
- TRBJ2-7 TRBV5-1 - CASSFGPQPTYEQYF TGCGCCAGCAGCTTCGGGCCGCAACCCACCTACGAGCAGTACTTC
- TRBJ2-5 TRBV11-2 - CASSSPGRGRRETQYF TGTGCCAGCAGCTCCCCGGGCAGGGGCAGAAGAGAGACCCAGTACTTC
- TRBJ1-1 TRBV10-3 TRBD1 CAITDRENTEAFF TGTGCCATTACCGACAGGGAGAACACTGAAGCTTTCTTT
- TRBJ1-1 TRBV6-6 - CASSSVGGTEAFF TGTGCCAGCAGTTCGGTTGGAGGGACTGAAGCTTTCTTT
- TRBJ1-2 TRBV6-1 - CASSDRGSGYGYTF TGTGCCAGCAGTGACCGGGGGTCGGGCTATGGCTACACCTTC
- TRBJ2-5 TRBV19 TRBD1 CASSISGGETQYF TGTGCCAGTAGTATTTCAGGGGGAGAGACCCAGTACTTC
- TRBJ2-3 TRBV5-1 TRBD2 CASSSGGVQGTQYF TGCGCCAGCAGCTCTGGGGGGGTGCAAGGTACGCAGTATTTT
- TRBJ2-7 TRBV5-1 - CASHFGVSSGEQYF TGCGCCAGCCATTTCGGAGTTTCCTCTGGCGAGCAGTACTTC
- TRBJ1-2 TRBV19 - CASSPTTVRYTF TGTGCCAGTAGTCCGACAACGGTACGCTACACCTTC
once TRBJ1-2 TRBV2 - CASVLGGLGVGSYTF TGTGCCAGCGTCTTAGGCGGTCTCGGAGTCGGGAGCTACACCTTC
once TRBJ2-3 TRBV2 - CASNTLDGITDTQYF TGTGCCAGCAACACACTCGACGGAATCACAGATACGCAGTATTTT
- TRBJ1-6 TRBV7-2 - CASSRTGLWDSPLHF TGTGCCAGCAGCCGGACGGGTCTTTGGGATTCACCCCTCCACTTT
- TRBJ2-5 TRBV19 - CASGKGRGETQYF TGTGCCAGCGGAAAGGGACGAGGGGAGACCCAGTACTTC
- TRBJ2-7 TRBV28 - CASNGGGATGVYEQYF TGTGCCAGCAACGGAGGGGGGGCTACCGGGGTCTACGAGCAGTACTTC
- TRBJ2-4 TRBV18 - CASSPGPTELQYF TGTGCCAGCTCCCCCGGACCCACAGAGCTTCAGTACTTC
- TRBJ1-1 TRBV7-2 TRBD1 CASSLATGRAFF TGTGCCAGCAGCTTAGCGACAGGGAGGGCTTTCTTT
- TRBJ1-2 TRBV6-6 - CASSPTDGLGYTF TGTGCCAGCAGCCCTACGGACGGTTTAGGCTACACCTTC
- TRBJ1-5 TRBV2 - CASGQGTNQPQHF TGTGCCAGTGGTCAGGGCACCAATCAGCCCCAGCATTTT
- TRBJ1-4 TRBV5-1 - CASTSVGRTNEKLFF TGCGCCAGCACCTCCGTAGGACGGACTAATGAAAAACTGTTTTTT
- TRBJ1-4 TRBV7-8 TRBD1 CASSPWTGVNEKLFF TGTGCCAGCAGCCCGTGGACAGGTGTGAATGAAAAACTGTTTTTT
few TRBJ1-1 TRBV19 - CASRAGNTEAFF TGTGCCAGTAGGGCGGGGAACACTGAAGCTTTCTTT
- TRBJ1-5 TRBV12-5 TRBD1 CASGRQGFQPQHF TGTGCTAGTGGCCGACAGGGGTTTCAGCCCCAGCATTTT
- TRBJ2-5 TRBV5-1 - CASSLGLVGPGGETQYF TGCGCCAGCAGCTTGGGACTAGTGGGACCAGGCGGGGAGACCCAGTACTTC
- TRBJ2-1 TRBV5-6 - CASSTLGPTEGNEQFF TGTGCCAGCAGCACCCTTGGACCGACGGAGGGCAATGAGCAGTTCTTC
- TRBJ2-7 TRBV4-1 - CASSRQGGNYEQYF TGCGCCAGCAGTCGGCAGGGGGGAAACTACGAGCAGTACTTC